This TCR beta chain was recovered during a study of blood T cell repertoires in COVID-19. V shed 2 bases, J shed 7 bases, and the junction held 5 bases outside the gene matches. Germline lookup yields CDR1 MDHEN and CDR2 SYDVKM. This CDR3 region has 17 residues. Using immunoSEQ multiplex PCR, the repertoire was profiled, and TCRdb retains in-frame clones only, with some absent. Here the sample spans 70,000 to 100,000 clones, roughly 80% being singletons. The source of this sequence is a woman older than 75 with acute or convalescent COVID-19. The V gene is TRBV28, the J gene TRBJ2-2; 15 nucleotides agree with TRBD2. The sample consisted of peripheral blood. CDR3 in amino acids: CASSLRTSGGAGGELFF. Here the CDR3 DNA reads TGTGCCAGCAGTTTACGGACTAGCGGGGGGGCTGGCGGGGAGCTGTTTTTT.